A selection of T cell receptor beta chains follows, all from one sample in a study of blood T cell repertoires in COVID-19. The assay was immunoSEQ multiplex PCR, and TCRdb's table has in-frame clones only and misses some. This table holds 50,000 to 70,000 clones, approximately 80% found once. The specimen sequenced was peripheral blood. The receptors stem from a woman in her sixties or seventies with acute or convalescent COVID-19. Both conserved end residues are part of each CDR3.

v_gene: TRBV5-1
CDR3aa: CASSPVSLHSSDTQYF

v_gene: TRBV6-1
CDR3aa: CASSGGLSNFRGEQFF

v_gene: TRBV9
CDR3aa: CASSVKTGATEAFF

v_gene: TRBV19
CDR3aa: CASSLQIQGWETQYF

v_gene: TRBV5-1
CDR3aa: CASSSTGDGNTIYF

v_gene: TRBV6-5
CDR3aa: CVSSSEFDSSSYEQYF

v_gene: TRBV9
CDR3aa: CASSVDRDYEQYF

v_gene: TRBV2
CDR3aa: CASSEADSRRRTTGKTEAFF

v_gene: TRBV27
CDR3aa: CASSPGGFYGYTF

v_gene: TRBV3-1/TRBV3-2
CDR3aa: CTSSQVASANYGYTF

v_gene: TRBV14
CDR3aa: CASSHGLDQPQHF

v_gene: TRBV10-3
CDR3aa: CAISEPPGGANVLTF

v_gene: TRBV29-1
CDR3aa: CSVLQGGNEKLFF

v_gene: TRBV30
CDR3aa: CAWTPRTGGRGSPLHF

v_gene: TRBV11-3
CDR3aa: CASSEDGTSREQFF

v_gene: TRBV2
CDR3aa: CASSAEGSGNYGYTF

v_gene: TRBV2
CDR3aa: CASILSLGTGGNTIYF

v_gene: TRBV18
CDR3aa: CASSPRTTSGGALETQYF

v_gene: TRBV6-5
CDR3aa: CASSWTGADTQYF

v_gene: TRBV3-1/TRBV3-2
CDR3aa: CASSRRTGVGNEQFF

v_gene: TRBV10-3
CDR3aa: CAISSSGTWNTEAFF

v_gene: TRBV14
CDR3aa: CASSLQGPGEQYF

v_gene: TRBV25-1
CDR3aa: CASSPTQGGRSTDTQYF

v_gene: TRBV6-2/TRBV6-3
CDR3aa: CASSPMQGGGYGYTF

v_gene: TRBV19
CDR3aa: CASSMRGSGNQPQHF

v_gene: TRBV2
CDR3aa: CASSQGWGGDPNQPQHF

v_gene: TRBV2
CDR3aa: CASSEDSTSTDTQYF

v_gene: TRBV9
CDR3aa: CASSVVGNEAPGNTIYF

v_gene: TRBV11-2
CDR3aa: CASSSRRQGATGELFF

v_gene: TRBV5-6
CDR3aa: CASSDTIRGYEQYF

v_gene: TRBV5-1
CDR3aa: CASSLVQGIYEQYF

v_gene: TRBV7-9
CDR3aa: CASSSTAQSGTEAFF

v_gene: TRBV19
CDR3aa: CASSISGDTEAFF

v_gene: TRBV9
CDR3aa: CASSAHDRVGPFRDGYTF

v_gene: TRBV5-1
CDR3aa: CASSLGGTQETQYF

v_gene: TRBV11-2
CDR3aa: CASSMGQVNTEAFF

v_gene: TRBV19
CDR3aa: CASSFQGNTNEKLFF

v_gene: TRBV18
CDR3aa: CASSPPQFGEQFF

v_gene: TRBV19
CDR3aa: CASRREVRNTEAFF

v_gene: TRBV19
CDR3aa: CASSVDREKTQYF

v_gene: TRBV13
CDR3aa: CASSIRTLGGTNEKLFF

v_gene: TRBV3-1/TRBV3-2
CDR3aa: CASSPGAGEKLFF

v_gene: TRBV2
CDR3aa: CARGTSDTQYF

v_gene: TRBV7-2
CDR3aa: CASSLFLGLNQPQHF

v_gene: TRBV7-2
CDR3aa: CASSLASSSGANVLTF

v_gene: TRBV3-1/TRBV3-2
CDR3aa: CASSQQQTSVDTQYF

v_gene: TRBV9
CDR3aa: CASSVGTVGGELFF

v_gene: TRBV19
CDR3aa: CASTPGTGAGWGAFF

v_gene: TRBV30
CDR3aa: CAWSGTGGTEAFF

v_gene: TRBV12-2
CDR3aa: CASRPHDRDYPAVEQFF

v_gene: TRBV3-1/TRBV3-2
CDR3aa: CASSQTGGRGNTEAFF

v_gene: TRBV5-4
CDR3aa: CASSWDRGTNTEAFF

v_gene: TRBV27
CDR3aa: CASSLWSGSGANVLTF

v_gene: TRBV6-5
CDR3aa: CASNQRGAHEQYF

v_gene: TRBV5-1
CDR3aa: CASSPGHNKETQYF

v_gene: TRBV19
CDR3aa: CASSPQGVGTDTQYF

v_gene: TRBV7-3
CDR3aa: CASSLTPGRDNEQFF